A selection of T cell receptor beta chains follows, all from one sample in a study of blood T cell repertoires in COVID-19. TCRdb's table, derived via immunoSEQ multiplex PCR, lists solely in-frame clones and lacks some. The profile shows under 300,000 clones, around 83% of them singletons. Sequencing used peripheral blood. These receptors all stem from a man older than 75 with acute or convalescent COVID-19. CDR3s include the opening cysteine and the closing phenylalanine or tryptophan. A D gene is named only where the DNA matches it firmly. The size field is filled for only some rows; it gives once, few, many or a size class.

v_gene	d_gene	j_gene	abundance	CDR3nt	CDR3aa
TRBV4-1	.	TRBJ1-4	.	TGCGCCAGCAGCCATCCGACAGCTATTAATGAAAAACTGTTTTTT	CASSHPTAINEKLFF
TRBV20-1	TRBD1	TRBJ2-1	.	TGCAGTGCTAGTCGAGGACAGGGGGCTGGCAATGAGCAGTTCTTC	CSASRGQGAGNEQFF
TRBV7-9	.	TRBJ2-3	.	TGTGCCAGCAGCTTTACTGGCGGAAGCACAGATACGCAGTATTTT	CASSFTGGSTDTQYF
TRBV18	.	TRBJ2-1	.	TGTGCCAGCTCCACGCAACGGTCGGGAACGGCTAATGAGCAGTTCTTC	CASSTQRSGTANEQFF
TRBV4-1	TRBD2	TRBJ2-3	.	TGCGCCAGCAGCCAAGATTATGTCGGGGGGGCCACAGATACGCAGTATTTT	CASSQDYVGGATDTQYF
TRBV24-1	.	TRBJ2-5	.	TGTGCCACCAGTGAGGCCGCCACTAGTGGCCAAGAGACCCAGTACTTC	CATSEAATSGQETQYF
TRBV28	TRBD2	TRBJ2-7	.	TGTGCCAGCGGCTTTAGGGGAGGGTATTCCTACGAGCAGTACTTC	CASGFRGGYSYEQYF
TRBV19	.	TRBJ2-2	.	TGTGCCAGTAGTATCGTGCGCACCGGGGAGCTGTTTTTT	CASSIVRTGELFF
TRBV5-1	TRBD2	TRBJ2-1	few	TGCGCCAGCAGCTTGACTAGCGAACACAATGAGCAGTTCTTC	CASSLTSEHNEQFF
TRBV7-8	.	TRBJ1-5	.	TGTGCCAGCAGCTTAGGACAGCGCAATCAGCCCCAGCATTTT	CASSLGQRNQPQHF
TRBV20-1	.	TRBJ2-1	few	TGCAGTGCCTTGCGGGGCAATGAGCAGTTCTTC	CSALRGNEQFF
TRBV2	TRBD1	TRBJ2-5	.	TGTGCCAGCAGGATTCACAGGGGGGAAGAGACCCAGTACTTC	CASRIHRGEETQYF
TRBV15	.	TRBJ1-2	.	TGTGCCACCAGCAGAGATAAACAGCCCTTTGGCTATGGCTACACCTTC	CATSRDKQPFGYGYTF
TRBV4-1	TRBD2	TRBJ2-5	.	TGCGCCAGCAGTGAATCTAGCGGGGGGGCCATAGGAGAGACCCAGTACTTC	CASSESSGGAIGETQYF
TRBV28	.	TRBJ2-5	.	TGTGCCAGCAGTGAGGAAGTGAGAGCCCAAGAGACCCAGTACTTC	CASSEEVRAQETQYF
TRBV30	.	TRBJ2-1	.	TGTGCCTGGAGTATCGGGGGTTCCTACAATGAGCAGTTCTTC	CAWSIGGSYNEQFF
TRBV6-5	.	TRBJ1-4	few	TGTGCCAGCAGTTACTCGTGGCCCGGGGAAAAACTGTTTTTT	CASSYSWPGEKLFF
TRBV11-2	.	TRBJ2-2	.	TGTGCCAGCAGACGCCCCTGGGGAGGCACCGGGGAGCTGTTTTTT	CASRRPWGGTGELFF
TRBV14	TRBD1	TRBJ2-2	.	TGTGCCAGCAGCGACAGGGTAGGCACCGGGGAGCTGTTTTTT	CASSDRVGTGELFF
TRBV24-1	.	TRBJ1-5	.	TGTGCCACCAGTGATCCCAGGGGAGGCAATCAGCCCCAGCATTTT	CATSDPRGGNQPQHF
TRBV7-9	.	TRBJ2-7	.	TGTGCCAGCAGCTTGGCGGGGAACCCCTACGAGCAGTACTTC	CASSLAGNPYEQYF
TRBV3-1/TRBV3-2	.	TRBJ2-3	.	TGTGCCAGCAGCCTCGCAGATACGCAGTATTTT	CASSLADTQYF
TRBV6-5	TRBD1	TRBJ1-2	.	TGTGCCAGCAGTACCGGGACAGGGATTTATGGCTACACCTTC	CASSTGTGIYGYTF
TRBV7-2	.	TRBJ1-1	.	TGTGCCAGCAGCTTAGCACCCCTCCGGGGCACTGAAGCTTTCTTT	CASSLAPLRGTEAFF
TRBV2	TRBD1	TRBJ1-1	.	TGTGCCAGCAAGGCCGGGACAGGGGGAATCGGCACTGAAGCTTTCTTT	CASKAGTGGIGTEAFF
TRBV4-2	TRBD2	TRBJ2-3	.	TGTGCCAGCAGCCAAGATAGGAGCCTAGCGGGTCCCCCAGATACGCAGTATTTT	CASSQDRSLAGPPDTQYF
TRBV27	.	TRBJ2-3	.	TGTGCCAGCAGTTTATGGGCTGGCGACACAGATACGCAGTATTTT	CASSLWAGDTDTQYF
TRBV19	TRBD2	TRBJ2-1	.	TGTGCCAGTAGTATTGCGGGAGTACACAATGAGCAGTTCTTC	CASSIAGVHNEQFF
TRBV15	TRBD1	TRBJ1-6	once	TGTGCCACCAGCAGAGTACTAACAGGGGGCGCCTATAATTCACCCCTCCACTTT	CATSRVLTGGAYNSPLHF
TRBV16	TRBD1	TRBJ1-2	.	TGTGCCAGCAGCCAACAAAAGGGGGCTGGCGGCTACACCTTC	CASSQQKGAGGYTF
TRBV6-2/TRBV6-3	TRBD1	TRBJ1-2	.	TGTGCCAGCAGTTACTCGTGGGACAGAACTTATGGCTACACCTTC	CASSYSWDRTYGYTF
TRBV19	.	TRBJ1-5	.	TGTGCCACCCTCGGACAGAATTTGGGGCCCCAGCATTTT	CATLGQNLGPQHF
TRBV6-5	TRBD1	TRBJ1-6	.	TGTGCCAGTGGGGCCAAGACAGGGACCGAATCACCCCTCCACTTT	CASGAKTGTESPLHF
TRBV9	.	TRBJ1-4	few	TGTGCCAGCAGCCCCACCGGACAGTGGTTGGAAAAACTGTTTTTT	CASSPTGQWLEKLFF
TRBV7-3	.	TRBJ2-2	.	TGTGCCAGCAGCTTAACGGGACTCCAGGCCGGGGAGCTGTTTTTT	CASSLTGLQAGELFF
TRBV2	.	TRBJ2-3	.	TGTGCCACCCGGTATTTCTCCACAGATACGCAGTATTTT	CATRYFSTDTQYF
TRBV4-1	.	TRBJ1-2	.	TGCGCCAGCAGCCAAGAAGGGAGGGCTTATGGCTACACCTTC	CASSQEGRAYGYTF
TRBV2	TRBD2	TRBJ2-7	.	TGTGCCAGCAGTAAGGGACTAGCGGGGGTCTCCGAGCAGTACTTC	CASSKGLAGVSEQYF
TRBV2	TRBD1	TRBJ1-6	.	TGTGCCAGCCCTCCGGGACAGGCTAACCCGGCTTCACCCCTCCACTTT	CASPPGQANPASPLHF
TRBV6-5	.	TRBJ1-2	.	TGTGCCAGCAGTTACTGGCAGGGCGAGGGCTACACCTTC	CASSYWQGEGYTF
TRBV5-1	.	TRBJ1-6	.	TGCGCCAGCGCTTCCGGACAGATAGATTCACCCCTCCACTTT	CASASGQIDSPLHF
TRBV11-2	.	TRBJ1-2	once	TGTGCCAGCAGCTTAGGACAGGCAGGCTATGGCTACACCTTC	CASSLGQAGYGYTF
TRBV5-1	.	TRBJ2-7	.	TGCGCCAGCAGCTTGGCTAACGAGCAGTACTTC	CASSLANEQYF